This T cell receptor (beta chain) was documented in a study of blood T cell repertoires in COVID-19. Study in general: Material from acute and convalescent COVID-19 was sourced from the United States, Italy and Spain.

TCRdb's copy holds only in-frame clones and misses some; the assay was immunoSEQ multiplex PCR. The sample holds roughly 25,000 clones; roughly 94% are singletons and the top ten take 25% to 35%. Germline assignment: CDR1 SGHRS and CDR2 YFSETQ. The CDR3 spans 12 residues. The germline V and J ends were trimmed by 2 bases and 3 bases, with 5 bases remaining between them. The sequence came from a man aged 70 or older with active COVID-19. Sequencing input: peripheral blood. V usage is TRBV5-1 and J usage is TRBJ1-1; D not certain. CDR3 protein: CASSLRDTEAFF. CDR3 nucleotides: TGCGCCAGCAGCTTACGGGACACTGAAGCTTTCTTT.